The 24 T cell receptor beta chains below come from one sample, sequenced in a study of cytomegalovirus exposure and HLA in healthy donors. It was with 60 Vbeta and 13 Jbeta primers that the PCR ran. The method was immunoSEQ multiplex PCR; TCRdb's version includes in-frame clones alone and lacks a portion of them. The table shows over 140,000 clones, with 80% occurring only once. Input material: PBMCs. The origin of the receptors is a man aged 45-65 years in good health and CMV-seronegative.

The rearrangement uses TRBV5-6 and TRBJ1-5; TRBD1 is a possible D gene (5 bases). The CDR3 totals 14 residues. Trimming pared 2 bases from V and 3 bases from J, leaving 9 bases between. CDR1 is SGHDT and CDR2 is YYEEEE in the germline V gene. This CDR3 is CASSFQGANQPQHF. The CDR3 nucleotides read TGTGCCAGCAGCTTTCAGGGCGCCAATCAGCCCCAGCATTTT. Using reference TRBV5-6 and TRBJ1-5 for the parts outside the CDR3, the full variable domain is DAGVTQSPTHLIKTRGQQVTLRCSPKSGHDTVSWYQQALGQGPQFIFQYYEEEERQRGNFPDRFSGHQFPNYSSELNVNALLLGDSALYLCASSFQGANQPQHFGDGTRLSIL.

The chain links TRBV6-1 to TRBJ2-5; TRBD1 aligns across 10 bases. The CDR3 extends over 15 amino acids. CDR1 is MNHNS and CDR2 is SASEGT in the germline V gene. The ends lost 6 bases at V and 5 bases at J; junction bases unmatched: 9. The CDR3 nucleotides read TGTGCCAGCAGCTTTGACAGGGGGCGATGGGAGACCCAGTACTTC. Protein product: CASSFDRGRWETQYF.

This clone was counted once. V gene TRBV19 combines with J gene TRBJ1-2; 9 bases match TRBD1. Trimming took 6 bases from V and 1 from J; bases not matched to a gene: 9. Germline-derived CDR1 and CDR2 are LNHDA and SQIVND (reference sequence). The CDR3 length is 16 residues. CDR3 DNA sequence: TGTGCCAGTAGCCACCTACCGGGACAGGGTAACTATGGCTACACCTTC. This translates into CASSHLPGQGNYGYTF.

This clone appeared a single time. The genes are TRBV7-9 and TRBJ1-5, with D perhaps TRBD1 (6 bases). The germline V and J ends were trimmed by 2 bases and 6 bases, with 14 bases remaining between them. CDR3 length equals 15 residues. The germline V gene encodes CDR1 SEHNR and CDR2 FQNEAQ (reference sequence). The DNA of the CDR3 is TGTGCCAGCAGCTTAAGTATAGGGGGAATTCAGCCCCAGCATTTT. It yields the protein CASSLSIGGIQPQHF.

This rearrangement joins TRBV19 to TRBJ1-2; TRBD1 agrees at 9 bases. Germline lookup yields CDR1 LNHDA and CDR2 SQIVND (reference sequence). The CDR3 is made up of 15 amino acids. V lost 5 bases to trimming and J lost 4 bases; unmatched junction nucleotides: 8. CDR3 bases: TGTGCCAGTAGTTTACCGGGACAGGGCGCCTATGGCTACACCTTC. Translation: CASSLPGQGAYGYTF.

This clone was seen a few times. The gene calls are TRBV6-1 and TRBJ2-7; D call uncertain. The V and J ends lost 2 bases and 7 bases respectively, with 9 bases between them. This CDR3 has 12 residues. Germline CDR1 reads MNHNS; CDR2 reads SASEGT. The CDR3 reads CASSESRVEQYF. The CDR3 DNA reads TGTGCCAGCAGTGAAAGTCGGGTTGAGCAGTACTTC.

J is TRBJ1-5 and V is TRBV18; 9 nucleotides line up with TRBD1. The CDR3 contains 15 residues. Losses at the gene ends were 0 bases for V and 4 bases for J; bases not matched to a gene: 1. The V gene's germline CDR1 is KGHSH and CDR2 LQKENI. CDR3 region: CASSPPGTGNQPQHF. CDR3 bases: TGTGCCAGCTCACCACCGGGGACAGGGAATCAGCCCCAGCATTTT.

The chain's CDR3 is CASRLRSRDYSTYEQYF. In DNA, the CDR3 is TGTGCCAGCAGACTCCGGAGCCGGGACTATTCTACCTACGAGCAGTACTTC. V gene TRBV7-8 combines with J gene TRBJ2-7, with TRBD2 matching over 7 bases. The CDR3 is 17 amino acids. V shed 6 bases and J 2 bases; nucleotides not matched to a gene: 16. Per the germline V gene, CDR1 is SGHVS and CDR2 is FQNEAQ.

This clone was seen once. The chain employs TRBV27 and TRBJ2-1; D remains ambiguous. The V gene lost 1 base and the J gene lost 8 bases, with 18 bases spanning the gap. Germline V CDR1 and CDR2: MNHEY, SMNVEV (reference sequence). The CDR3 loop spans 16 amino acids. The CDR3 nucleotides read TGTGCCAGCAGTTTATTCTCAGACCTCCGGGTTTATGAGCAGTTCTTC. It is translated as CASSLFSDLRVYEQFF.

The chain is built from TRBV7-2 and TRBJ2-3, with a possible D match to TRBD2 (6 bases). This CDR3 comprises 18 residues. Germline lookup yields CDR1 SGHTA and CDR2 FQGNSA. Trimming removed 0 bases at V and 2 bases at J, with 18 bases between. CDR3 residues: CASSLARPRRGFTDTQYF. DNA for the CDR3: TGTGCCAGCAGCTTAGCTAGGCCCAGGAGGGGTTTCACAGATACGCAGTATTTT. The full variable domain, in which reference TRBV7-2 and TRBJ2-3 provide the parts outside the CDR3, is GAGVSQSPSNKVTEKGKDVELRCDPISGHTALYWYRQSLGQGLEFLIYFQGNSAPDKSGLPSDRFSAERTGGSVSTLTIQRTQQEDSAVYLCASSLARPRRGFTDTQYFGPGTRLTVL.

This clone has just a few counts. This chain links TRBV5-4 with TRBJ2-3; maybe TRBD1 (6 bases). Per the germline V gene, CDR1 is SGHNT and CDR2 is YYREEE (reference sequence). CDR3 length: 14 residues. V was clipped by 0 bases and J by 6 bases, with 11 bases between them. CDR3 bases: TGTGCCAGCAGCTTGGCCAAGGGGGACGATACGCAGTATTTT. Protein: CASSLAKGDDTQYF. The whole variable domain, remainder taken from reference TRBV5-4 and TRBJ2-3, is ETGVTQSPTHLIKTRGQQVTLRCSSQSGHNTVSWYQQALGQGPQFIFQYYREEENGRGNFPPRFSGLQFPNYSSELNVNALELDDSALYLCASSLAKGDDTQYFGPGTRLTVL.

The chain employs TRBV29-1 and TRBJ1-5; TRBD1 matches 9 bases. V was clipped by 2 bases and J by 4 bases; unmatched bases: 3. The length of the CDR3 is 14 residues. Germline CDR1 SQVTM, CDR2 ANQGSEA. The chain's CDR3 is CSVESGTGNQPQHF. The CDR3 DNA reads TGCAGCGTTGAATCCGGGACAGGGAATCAGCCCCAGCATTTT.

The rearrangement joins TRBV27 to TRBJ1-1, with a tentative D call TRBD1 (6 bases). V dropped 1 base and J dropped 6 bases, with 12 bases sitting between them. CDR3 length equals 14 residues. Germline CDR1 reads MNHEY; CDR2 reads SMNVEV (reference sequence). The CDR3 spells CASSLYRDNAEAFF. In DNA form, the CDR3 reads TGTGCCAGCAGTTTATACAGGGACAACGCTGAAGCTTTCTTT.

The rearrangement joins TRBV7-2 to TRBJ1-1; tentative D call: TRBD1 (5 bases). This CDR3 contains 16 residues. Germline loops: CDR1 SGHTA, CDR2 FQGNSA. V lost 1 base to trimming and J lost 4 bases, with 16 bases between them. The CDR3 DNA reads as TGTGCCAGCAGCTTAGGGGGAGCGGGGGGATTCACTGAAGCTTTCTTT. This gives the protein CASSLGGAGGFTEAFF.

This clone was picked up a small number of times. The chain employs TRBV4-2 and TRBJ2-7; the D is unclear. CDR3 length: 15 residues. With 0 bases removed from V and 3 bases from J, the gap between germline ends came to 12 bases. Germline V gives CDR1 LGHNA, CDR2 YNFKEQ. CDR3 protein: CASSQDGSQVYEQYF. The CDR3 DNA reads TGTGCCAGCAGCCAAGATGGGTCCCAGGTCTACGAGCAGTACTTC.

In DNA form, the CDR3 reads TGTGCCTGGGGACAGTTCTCTGGAAACACCATATATTTT. It translates to CAWGQFSGNTIYF. The chain links TRBV30 to TRBJ1-3, with D maybe TRBD1 (6 bases). Germline CDR1 is GTSNPN and CDR2 is SVGIG (reference sequence). This CDR3 region has 13 residues. The ends were cut back, 5 bases at V and 0 bases at J, with 8 bases in the middle.

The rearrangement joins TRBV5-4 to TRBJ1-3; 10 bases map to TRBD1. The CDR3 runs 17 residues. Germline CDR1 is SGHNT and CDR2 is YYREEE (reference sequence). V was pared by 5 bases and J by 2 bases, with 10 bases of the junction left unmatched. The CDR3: CASSFRTGGQAGNTIYF. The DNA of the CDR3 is TGTGCCAGCAGTTTCAGGACAGGGGGTCAAGCTGGAAACACCATATATTTT.

The CDR3, as DNA: TGTGCCAGCAGTTACCAGGGGGCGACAGAGACCCAGTACTTC. This translates into CASSYQGATETQYF. The chain joins TRBV6-6 to TRBJ2-5; 8 nucleotides line up with TRBD1. The CDR3 sequence is 14 residues long. Losses at the gene ends were 2 bases for V and 4 bases for J; bases not matched to a gene: 3. Germline V gives CDR1 MNHNY, CDR2 SVGAGI (reference sequence).

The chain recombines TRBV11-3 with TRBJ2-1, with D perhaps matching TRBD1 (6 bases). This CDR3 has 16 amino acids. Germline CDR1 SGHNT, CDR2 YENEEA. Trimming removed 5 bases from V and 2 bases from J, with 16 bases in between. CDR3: CASSTRGGSTYNEQFF. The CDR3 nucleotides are TGTGCCAGCAGCACTCGAGGGGGAAGCACCTACAATGAGCAGTTCTTC.

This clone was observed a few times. CDR3 DNA sequence: TGTGCCAGCACCAAAAGCAGGGGGCTTAATGAAAAACTGTTTTTT. This encodes CASTKSRGLNEKLFF. J is TRBJ1-4 and V is TRBV6-6, with TRBD1 matching over 8 bases. V gave up 7 bases and J gave up 4 bases; unmatched junction bases: 8. The germline V gene has CDR1 MNHNY and CDR2 SVGAGI (reference sequence). The CDR3 consists of 15 residues.

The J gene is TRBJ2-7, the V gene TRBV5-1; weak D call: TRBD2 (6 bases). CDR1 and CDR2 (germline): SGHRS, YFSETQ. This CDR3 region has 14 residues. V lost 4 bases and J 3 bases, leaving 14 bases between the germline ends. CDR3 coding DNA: TGCGCCAGCAGCGCGGACGGGGACTTCTACGAGCAGTACTTC. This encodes CASSADGDFYEQYF.

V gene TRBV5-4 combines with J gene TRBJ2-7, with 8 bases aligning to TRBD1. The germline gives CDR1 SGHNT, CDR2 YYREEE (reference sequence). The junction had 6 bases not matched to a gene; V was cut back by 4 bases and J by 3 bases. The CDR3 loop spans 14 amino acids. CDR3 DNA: TGTGCCAGCAGCACAAGGACAGGGATCTACGAGCAGTACTTC. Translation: CASSTRTGIYEQYF.

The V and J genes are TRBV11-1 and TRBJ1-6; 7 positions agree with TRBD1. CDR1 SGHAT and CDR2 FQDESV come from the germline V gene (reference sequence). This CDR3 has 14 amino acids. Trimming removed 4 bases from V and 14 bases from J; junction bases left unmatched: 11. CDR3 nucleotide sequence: TGTGCCAGCAGCTCCGGGACAGTCGGTGCGTCCCTCCACTTT. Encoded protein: CASSSGTVGASLHF.

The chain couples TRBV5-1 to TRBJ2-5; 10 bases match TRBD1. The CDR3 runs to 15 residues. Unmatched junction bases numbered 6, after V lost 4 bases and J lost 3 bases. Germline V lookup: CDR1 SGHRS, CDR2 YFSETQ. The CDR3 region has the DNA TGCGCCAGCAGCCTTGGGACAGGGGTTAAAGAGACCCAGTACTTC. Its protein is CASSLGTGVKETQYF.